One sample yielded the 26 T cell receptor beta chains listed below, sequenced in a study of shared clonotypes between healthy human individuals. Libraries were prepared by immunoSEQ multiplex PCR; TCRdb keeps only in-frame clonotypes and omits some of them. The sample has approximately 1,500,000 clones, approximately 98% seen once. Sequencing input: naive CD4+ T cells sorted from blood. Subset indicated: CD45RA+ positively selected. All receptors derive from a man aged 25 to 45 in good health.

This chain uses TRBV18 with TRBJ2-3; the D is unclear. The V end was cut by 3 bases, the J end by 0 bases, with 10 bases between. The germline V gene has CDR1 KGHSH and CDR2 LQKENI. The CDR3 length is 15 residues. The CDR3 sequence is CASSPSRLSTDTQYF. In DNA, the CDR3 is TGTGCCAGCTCACCGTCTAGGTTGAGCACAGATACGCAGTATTTT.

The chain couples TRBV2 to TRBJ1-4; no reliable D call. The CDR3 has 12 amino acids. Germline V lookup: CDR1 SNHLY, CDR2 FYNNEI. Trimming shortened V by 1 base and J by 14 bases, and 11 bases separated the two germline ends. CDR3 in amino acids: CASSEETPRLFF. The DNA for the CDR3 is TGTGCCAGCAGTGAAGAAACGCCAAGGCTGTTTTTT.

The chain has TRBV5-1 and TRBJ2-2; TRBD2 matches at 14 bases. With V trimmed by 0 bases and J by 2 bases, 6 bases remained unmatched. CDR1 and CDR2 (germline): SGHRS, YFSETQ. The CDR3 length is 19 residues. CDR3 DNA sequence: TGCGCCAGCAGCTTGGGTGGACTAGCGGGAGGAACCAACACCGGGGAGCTGTTTTTT. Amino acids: CASSLGGLAGGTNTGELFF.

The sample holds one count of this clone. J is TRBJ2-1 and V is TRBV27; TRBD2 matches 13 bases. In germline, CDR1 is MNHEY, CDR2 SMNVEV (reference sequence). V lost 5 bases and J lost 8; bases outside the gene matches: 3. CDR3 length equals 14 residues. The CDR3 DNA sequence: TGTGCCAGCAGTCTGGGACTAGCGGGACATGAGCAGTTCTTC. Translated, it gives CASSLGLAGHEQFF.

CDR3: CASRDGTEEKLFF. In DNA form, the CDR3 reads TGTGCCAGCAGAGACGGGACGGAGGAAAAACTGTTTTTT. The chain has TRBV6-5 and TRBJ1-4; TRBD1 might be the D (5 bases). The germline V gene has CDR1 MNHEY and CDR2 SVGAGI. The CDR3 consists of 13 residues. Trimming shortened V by 6 bases and J by 8 bases, and 13 bases separated the two germline ends.

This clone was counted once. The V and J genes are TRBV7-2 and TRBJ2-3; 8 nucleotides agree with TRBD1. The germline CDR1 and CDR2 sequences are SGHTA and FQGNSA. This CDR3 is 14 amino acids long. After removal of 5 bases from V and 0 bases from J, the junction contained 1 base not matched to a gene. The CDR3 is CASSDRGSTDTQYF. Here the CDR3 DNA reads TGTGCCAGCAGCGACAGGGGAAGCACAGATACGCAGTATTTT. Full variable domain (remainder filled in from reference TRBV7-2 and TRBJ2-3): GAGVSQSPSNKVTEKGKDVELRCDPISGHTALYWYRQSLGQGLEFLIYFQGNSAPDKSGLPSDRFSAERTGGSVSTLTIQRTQQEDSAVYLCASSDRGSTDTQYFGPGTRLTVL.

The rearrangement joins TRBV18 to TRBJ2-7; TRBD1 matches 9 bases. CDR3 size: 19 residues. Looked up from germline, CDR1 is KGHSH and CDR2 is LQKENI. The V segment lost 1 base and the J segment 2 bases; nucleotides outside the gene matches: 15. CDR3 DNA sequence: TGTGCCAGCTCACCACTGCATCAATTAGGGACAGGGTCCACCTACGAGCAGTACTTC. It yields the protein CASSPLHQLGTGSTYEQYF. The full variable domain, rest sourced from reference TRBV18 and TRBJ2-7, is NAGVMQNPRHLVRRRGQEARLRCSPMKGHSHVYWYRQLPEEGLKFMVYLQKENIIDESGMPKERFSAEFPKEGPSILRIQQVVRGDSAAYFCASSPLHQLGTGSTYEQYFGPGTRLTVT.

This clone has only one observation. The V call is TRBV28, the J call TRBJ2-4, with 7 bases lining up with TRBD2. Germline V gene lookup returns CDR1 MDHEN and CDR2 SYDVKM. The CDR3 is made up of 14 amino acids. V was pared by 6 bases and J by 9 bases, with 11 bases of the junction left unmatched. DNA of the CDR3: TGTGCCAGCAGCTCCCGATGGTGGGGGGGCATTCAGTACTTC. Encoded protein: CASSSRWWGGIQYF.

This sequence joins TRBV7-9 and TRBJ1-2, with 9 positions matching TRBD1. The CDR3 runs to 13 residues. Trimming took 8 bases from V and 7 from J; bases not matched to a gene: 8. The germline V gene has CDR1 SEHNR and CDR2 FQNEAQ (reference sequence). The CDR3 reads CASVEDRGGGYTF. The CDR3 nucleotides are TGTGCCAGCGTCGAGGACAGGGGAGGTGGCTACACCTTC.

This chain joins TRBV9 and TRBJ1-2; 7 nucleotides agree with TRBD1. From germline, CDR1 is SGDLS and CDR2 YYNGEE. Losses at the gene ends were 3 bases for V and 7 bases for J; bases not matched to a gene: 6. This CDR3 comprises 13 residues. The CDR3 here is CASSGGQKSGYTF. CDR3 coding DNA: TGTGCCAGCAGCGGGGGACAGAAGTCTGGCTACACCTTC.

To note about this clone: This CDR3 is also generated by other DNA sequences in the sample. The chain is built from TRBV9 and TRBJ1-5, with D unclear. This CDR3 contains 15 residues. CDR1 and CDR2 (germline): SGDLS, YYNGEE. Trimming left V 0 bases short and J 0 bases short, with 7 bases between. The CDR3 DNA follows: TGTGCCAGCAGCGTAGGCGGATATAGCAATCAGCCCCAGCATTTT. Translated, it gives CASSVGGYSNQPQHF.

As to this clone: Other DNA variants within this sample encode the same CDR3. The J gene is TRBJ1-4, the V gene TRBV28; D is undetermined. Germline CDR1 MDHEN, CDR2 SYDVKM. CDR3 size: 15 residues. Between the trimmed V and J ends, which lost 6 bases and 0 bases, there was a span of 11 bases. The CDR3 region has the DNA TGTGCCAGCAGCTCGGACGCCGCAACTAATGAAAAACTGTTTTTT. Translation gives CASSSDAATNEKLFF. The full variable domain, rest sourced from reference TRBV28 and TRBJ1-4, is DVKVTQSSRYLVKRTGEKVFLECVQDMDHENMFWYRQDPGLGLRLIYFSYDVKMKEKGDIPEGYSVSREKKERFSLILESASTNQTSMYLCASSSDAATNEKLFFGSGTQLSVL.

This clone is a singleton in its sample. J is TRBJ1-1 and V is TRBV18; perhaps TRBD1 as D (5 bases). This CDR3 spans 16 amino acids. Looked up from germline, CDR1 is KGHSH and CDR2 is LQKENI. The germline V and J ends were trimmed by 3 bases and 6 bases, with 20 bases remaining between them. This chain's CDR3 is CASSPATEPSGAEAFF. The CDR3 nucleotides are TGTGCCAGCTCACCGGCGACAGAGCCGTCCGGGGCTGAAGCTTTCTTT.

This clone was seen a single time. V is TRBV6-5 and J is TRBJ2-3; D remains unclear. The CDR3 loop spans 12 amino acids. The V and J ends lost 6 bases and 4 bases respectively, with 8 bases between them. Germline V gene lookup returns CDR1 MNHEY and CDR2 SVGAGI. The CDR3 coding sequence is TGTGCCAGCAGCTCTGGACCAGATACGCAGTATTTT. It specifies CASSSGPDTQYF.

The CDR3 bases are TGCGCCAGCAGCTTACAGGCCGGGGCCGGGGAGCTGTTTTTT. As protein: CASSLQAGAGELFF. The chain is built from TRBV5-1 and TRBJ2-2; tentatively, D is TRBD1 or TRBD2 (5 bases each). Looked up from germline, CDR1 is SGHRS and CDR2 is YFSETQ. The length of the CDR3 is 14 residues. V gave up 2 bases and J gave up 6 bases, with 11 bases separating them.

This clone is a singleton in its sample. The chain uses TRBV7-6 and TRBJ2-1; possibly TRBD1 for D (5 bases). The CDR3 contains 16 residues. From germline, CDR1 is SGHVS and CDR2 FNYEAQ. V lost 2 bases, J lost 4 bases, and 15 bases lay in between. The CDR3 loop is CASSLSVWGRYNEQFF. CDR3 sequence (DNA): TGTGCCAGCAGCTTATCTGTATGGGGCCGGTACAATGAGCAGTTCTTC.

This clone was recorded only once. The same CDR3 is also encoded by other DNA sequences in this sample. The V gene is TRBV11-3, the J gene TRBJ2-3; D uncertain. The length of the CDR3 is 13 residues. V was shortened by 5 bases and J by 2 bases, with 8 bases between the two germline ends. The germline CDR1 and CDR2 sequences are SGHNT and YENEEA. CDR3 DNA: TGTGCCAGCAGCCTTGGAGACACAGATACGCAGTATTTT. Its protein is CASSLGDTDTQYF. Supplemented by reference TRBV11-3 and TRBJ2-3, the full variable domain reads EAGVVQSPRYKIIEKKQPVAFWCNPISGHNTLYWYLQNLGQGPELLIRYENEEAVDDSQLPKDRFSAERLKGVDSTLKIQPAELGDSAVYLCASSLGDTDTQYFGPGTRLTVL.

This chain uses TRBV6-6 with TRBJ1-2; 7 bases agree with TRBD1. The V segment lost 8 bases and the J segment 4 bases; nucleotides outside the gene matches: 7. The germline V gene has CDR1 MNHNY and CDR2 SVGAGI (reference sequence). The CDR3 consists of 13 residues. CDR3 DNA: TGTGCCAGCTATGTCAGGGGGGGCTATGGCTACACCTTC. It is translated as CASYVRGGYGYTF.

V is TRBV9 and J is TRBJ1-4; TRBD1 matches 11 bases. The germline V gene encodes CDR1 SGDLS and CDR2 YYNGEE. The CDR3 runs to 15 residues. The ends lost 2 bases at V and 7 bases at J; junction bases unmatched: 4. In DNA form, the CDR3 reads TGTGCCAGCAGCGTCACCGGGACAGGGGGTGAAAAACTGTTTTTT. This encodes CASSVTGTGGEKLFF.

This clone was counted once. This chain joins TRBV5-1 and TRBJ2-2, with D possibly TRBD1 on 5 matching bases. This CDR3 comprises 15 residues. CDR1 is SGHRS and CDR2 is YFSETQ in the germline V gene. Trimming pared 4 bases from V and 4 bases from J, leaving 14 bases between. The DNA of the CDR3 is TGCGCCAGCAGCATTCTGCAGGGTCCCACCGGGGAGCTGTTTTTT. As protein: CASSILQGPTGELFF.

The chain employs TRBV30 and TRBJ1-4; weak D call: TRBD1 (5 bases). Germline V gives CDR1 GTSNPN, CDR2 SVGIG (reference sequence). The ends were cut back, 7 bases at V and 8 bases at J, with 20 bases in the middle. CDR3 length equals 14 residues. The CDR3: CASRPRGVDEKLFF. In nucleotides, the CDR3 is TGTGCCTCGAGACCAAGAGGGGTGGACGAAAAACTGTTTTTT.

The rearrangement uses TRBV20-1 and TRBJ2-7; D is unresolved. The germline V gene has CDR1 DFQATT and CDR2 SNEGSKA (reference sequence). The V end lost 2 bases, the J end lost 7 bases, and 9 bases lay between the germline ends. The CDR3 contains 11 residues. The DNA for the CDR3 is TGCAGTGCTAGAACTTTGGGGGAGCAGTACTTC. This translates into CSARTLGEQYF.

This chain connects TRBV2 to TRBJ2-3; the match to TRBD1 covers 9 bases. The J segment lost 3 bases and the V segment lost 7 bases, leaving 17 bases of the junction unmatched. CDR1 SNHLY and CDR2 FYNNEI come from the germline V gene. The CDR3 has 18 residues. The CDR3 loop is CASTPGHGQGKGTDTQYF. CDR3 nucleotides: TGTGCCAGCACCCCCGGCCACGGACAGGGGAAAGGGACAGATACGCAGTATTTT.

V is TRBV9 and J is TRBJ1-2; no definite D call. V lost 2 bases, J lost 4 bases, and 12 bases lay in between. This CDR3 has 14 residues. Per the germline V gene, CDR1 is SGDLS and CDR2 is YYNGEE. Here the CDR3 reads CASSVDVNLYGYTF. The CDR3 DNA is TGTGCCAGCAGCGTGGACGTGAACCTCTATGGCTACACCTTC.

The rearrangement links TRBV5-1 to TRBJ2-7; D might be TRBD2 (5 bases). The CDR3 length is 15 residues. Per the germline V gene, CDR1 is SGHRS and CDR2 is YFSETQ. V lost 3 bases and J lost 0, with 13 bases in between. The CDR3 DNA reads TGCGCCAGCAGCTCTGACTATTGGAGCTCCTACGAGCAGTACTTC. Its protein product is CASSSDYWSSYEQYF.

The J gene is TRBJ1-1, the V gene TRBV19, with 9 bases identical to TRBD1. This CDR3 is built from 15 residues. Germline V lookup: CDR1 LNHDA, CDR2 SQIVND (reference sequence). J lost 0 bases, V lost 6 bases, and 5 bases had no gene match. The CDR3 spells CASRTGGTMNTEAFF. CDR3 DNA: TGTGCCAGTAGGACAGGGGGAACAATGAACACTGAAGCTTTCTTT.